What follows are 25 T cell receptor beta chains derived from one specimen sequenced in a study of graft-versus-host responses after intestinal transplantation (dated by TCRdb to the early 2020s). No antigens are known for them. The library was generated by the immunoSEQ multiplex PCR assay. TCRdb holds this immuneACCESS table with in-frame rearrangements only. Some clones are missing; in checked studies, unresolved V genes explain under half, and the rest has no known cause. The sample has 100,000 to 120,000 clones on record, just under 95% of them singletons. Of the sample, 0.5% to 0.6% falls within the top ten clones. Interpreted using the paper, the time point label stands for: cells obtained before transplantation from donor or recipient. Sequences were derived from unstimulated CD8+ T cells sorted from spleen or lymph node cells, sampled before intestinal transplant. These receptors all come from a human donor who received an intestinal transplant.

The rearrangement uses TRBV5-8 and TRBJ1-5, with D possibly TRBD1 on 5 matching bases. In germline, CDR1 is SGHTS, CDR2 YDEGEE. This CDR3 has 14 amino acids. V shed 1 base and J shed 3 bases, with 8 bases lying between them. The CDR3 coding sequence is TGTGCCAGCAGCTTGAGGGGTTTCAATCAGCCCCAGCATTTT. This sequence encodes CASSLRGFNQPQHF.

The V and J genes are TRBV9 and TRBJ1-6; TRBD1 might be the D (6 bases). Germline CDR1 is SGDLS and CDR2 is YYNGEE. There are 12 residues in the CDR3. Trimming shortened V by 7 bases and J by 7 bases, and 9 bases separated the two germline ends. The CDR3 coding sequence is TGTGCCAGCGGGACACACAATTCACCCCTCCACTTT. Translation: CASGTHNSPLHF.

The chain is built from TRBV27 and TRBJ1-1; TRBD1 is a possible D gene (5 bases). This CDR3 spans 13 amino acids. The V end lost 4 bases, the J end lost 4 bases, and 10 bases lay between the germline ends. Germline assignment: CDR1 MNHEY and CDR2 SMNVEV (reference sequence). CDR3 in DNA: TGTGCCAGCAGTTGGGGCCCTGCCACTGAAGCTTTCTTT. It is translated as CASSWGPATEAFF.

The sample holds one count of this clone. The chain uses TRBV15 and TRBJ2-7; 7 bases are a match to TRBD1. Trimming removed 0 bases from V and 6 bases from J; junction bases left unmatched: 5. The CDR3 spans 14 residues. Germline values: CDR1 LNHNV, CDR2 YYDKDF (reference sequence). CDR3 nucleotides: TGTGCCACCAGCAGAGATGTCTCAGGGGGCGAGCAGTACTTC. Translation: CATSRDVSGGEQYF.

On this clone itself: This sample includes further DNA sequences coding for the same CDR3. The chain is built from TRBV9 and TRBJ2-1; TRBD2 is a possible D gene (5 bases). The CDR3 length is 11 residues. Germline lookup yields CDR1 SGDLS and CDR2 YYNGEE. V was clipped by 5 bases and J by 7 bases, with 7 bases between them. The CDR3 nucleotides are TGTGCCAGCAGAGGAGGTAATGAGCAGTTCTTC. Its translation: CASRGGNEQFF. The whole variable domain, remainder taken from reference TRBV9 and TRBJ2-1, is DSGVTQTPKHLITATGQRVTLRCSPRSGDLSVYWYQQSLDQGLQFLIQYYNGEERAKGNILERFSAQQFPDLHSELNLSSLELGDSALYFCASRGGNEQFFGPGTRLTVL.

This clone appeared a single time. The chain employs TRBV6-4 and TRBJ2-7; no firm D call. The germline V gene encodes CDR1 MRHNA and CDR2 SNTAGT. The CDR3 totals 14 residues. The V end was cut by 7 bases, the J end by 3 bases, with 16 bases between. The CDR3 DNA sequence: TGTGCCAGCATTAGAACTTTACCTTGCTACGAGCAGTACTTC. This gives the protein CASIRTLPCYEQYF.

This sequence joins TRBV27 and TRBJ1-1; weak D call: TRBD1 (5 bases). Trimming shortened V by 3 bases and J by 4 bases, and 12 bases separated the two germline ends. The V gene's germline CDR1 is MNHEY and CDR2 SMNVEV (reference sequence). The CDR3 has 14 amino acids. CDR3 nucleotides: TGTGCCAGCAGTTTTGTGGGGGGGGTCACTGAAGCTTTCTTT. It specifies CASSFVGGVTEAFF.

This clone showed up just a few times. CDR3 DNA: TGTGCCAGTAGCTGGACAGACACCGGGGAGCTGTTTTTT. Its translation is CASSWTDTGELFF. The chain is built from TRBV19 and TRBJ2-2, with D perhaps TRBD1 (6 bases). The V end was cut by 6 bases, the J end by 3 bases, with 8 bases between. The CDR3 covers 13 residues. Germline assignment: CDR1 LNHDA and CDR2 SQIVND (reference sequence).

This clone was found once. This chain links TRBV28 with TRBJ2-3, with 9 bases matching TRBD2. The germline V gene encodes CDR1 MDHEN and CDR2 SYDVKM. The CDR3 covers 16 residues. Trimming took 5 bases from V and 3 from J; bases not matched to a gene: 9. This CDR3 reads CASSRLSGSVTDTQYF. In nucleotides, the CDR3 is TGTGCCAGCAGTCGTCTTAGCGGGAGTGTAACAGATACGCAGTATTTT.

V and J are TRBV6-5 and TRBJ2-7; D gene uncertain. CDR3 length: 14 residues. Per germline, CDR1 MNHEY and CDR2 SVGAGI. V gave up 0 bases and J gave up 2 bases, with 8 bases separating them. Here the CDR3 DNA reads TGTGCCAGCAGTTACTCCGCGGCAACCTACGAGCAGTACTTC. Encoded protein: CASSYSAATYEQYF.

The chain joins TRBV6-5 to TRBJ1-2, with D hard to call. Trimming pared 2 bases from V and 1 base from J, leaving 5 bases between. CDR1 and CDR2 from the germline V gene are MNHEY and SVGAGI. The CDR3 is 13 amino acids. CDR3 coding DNA: TGTGCCAGCAGTTACGGCAATAACTATGGCTACACCTTC. Translated: CASSYGNNYGYTF.

This chain uses TRBV7-8 with TRBJ2-7, with 13 bases matching TRBD2. Germline V gene sequence: CDR1 SGHVS, CDR2 FQNEAQ. J gave up 6 bases and V 5 bases, and 7 bases lay outside the gene matches. The CDR3 has 15 residues. In DNA, the CDR3 is TGTGCCAGCAGCCTCGGGACTAGCGGGATCGGCGAGCAGTACTTC. This sequence encodes CASSLGTSGIGEQYF.

The rearrangement joins TRBV7-9 to TRBJ2-2; 9 positions agree with TRBD1. Germline lookup yields CDR1 SEHNR and CDR2 FQNEAQ (reference sequence). The CDR3 contains 11 residues. CDR3 residues: CTGTGIGELFF. The CDR3 nucleotides read TGTACCGGGACAGGGATCGGGGAGCTGTTTTTT.

The sample holds a few counts of this clone. V and J are TRBV14 and TRBJ1-1, with 9 nucleotides matching TRBD1. Germline CDR1 SGHDN, CDR2 FVKESK. V gave up 4 bases and J gave up 1 base; unmatched junction bases: 4. This CDR3 spans 15 amino acids. The CDR3 loop reads CASSPGDRANTEAFF. The CDR3 coding sequence is TGTGCCAGCAGCCCGGGGGACAGGGCGAACACTGAAGCTTTCTTT.

The V gene is TRBV2, the J gene TRBJ2-1, with 12 bases that match TRBD2. The CDR3 totals 18 residues. V lost 5 bases to trimming and J lost 2 bases; unmatched junction nucleotides: 10. CDR1 is SNHLY, CDR2 FYNNEI, per germline. In nucleotides, the CDR3 is TGTGCCAGCAGTACCCCGGGACTAGCGGGCCCAGCCTACAATGAGCAGTTCTTC. Encoded protein: CASSTPGLAGPAYNEQFF.

CDR3 loop: CASSLFSGPGNTIYF. CDR3 DNA sequence: TGTGCCAGCAGCTTGTTTTCAGGGCCTGGAAACACCATATATTTT. The rearrangement joins TRBV5-4 to TRBJ1-3; D may be TRBD1 (5 bases). V shed 1 base and J shed 2 bases, with 10 bases lying between them. Germline loops: CDR1 SGHNT, CDR2 YYREEE (reference sequence). The CDR3 length is 15 residues.

The chain carries TRBV5-1 and TRBJ2-7, with 11 bases identical to TRBD1. V lost 3 bases and J lost 8; bases outside the gene matches: 7. Germline assignment: CDR1 SGHRS and CDR2 YFSETQ. This CDR3 comprises 14 residues. In DNA form, the CDR3 reads TGCGCCAGCAGCTCTTCGGGACAGGGGGAAAAGCAGTACTTC. Translating it yields CASSSSGQGEKQYF.

This clone was recorded once. J is TRBJ2-3 and V is TRBV11-2, with D uncertain. V shed 1 base and J shed 3 bases, with 20 bases lying between them. CDR3 length equals 18 residues. Germline CDR1 is SGHAT and CDR2 is FQNNGV. The CDR3 region is CASSLGYDQGLGTDTQYF. DNA for the CDR3: TGTGCCAGCAGCTTAGGGTACGACCAAGGATTGGGGACAGATACGCAGTATTTT.

The genes are TRBV10-1 and TRBJ2-7; 7 bases align to TRBD1. This CDR3 contains 16 residues. Germline V CDR1 and CDR2: WNHNN, SYGVQD (reference sequence). Trimming removed 4 bases from V and 3 bases from J; junction bases left unmatched: 12. The CDR3 DNA follows: TGCGCCAGCAGTGGGGGAATCGGGGACAGTCTCTACGAGCAGTACTTC. This gives the protein CASSGGIGDSLYEQYF.

The rearrangement joins TRBV5-5 to TRBJ1-5, with D perhaps TRBD1 (5 bases). Germline-derived CDR1 and CDR2 are SGHKS and YYEKEE (reference sequence). The CDR3 has 15 residues. Trimming removed 2 bases at V and 5 bases at J, with 14 bases between. CDR3 nucleotide sequence: TGTGCCAGCAGCTTCGGCGGGGGAGAGGATCAGCCCCAGCATTTT. Residues: CASSFGGGEDQPQHF.

This chain joins TRBV11-3 and TRBJ2-1, with 9 bases identical to TRBD2. V lost 0 bases and J lost 9; bases outside the gene matches: 12. The V gene's germline CDR1 is SGHNT and CDR2 YENEEA. The CDR3 is 17 amino acids. This chain's CDR3 is CASSLDLREGAGGEQFF. Written as DNA, the CDR3 is TGTGCCAGCAGCTTAGATTTGCGGGAGGGGGCTGGCGGTGAGCAGTTCTTC. The complete variable domain, with remaining parts taken from reference TRBV11-3 and TRBJ2-1, reads EAGVVQSPRYKIIEKKQPVAFWCNPISGHNTLYWYLQNLGQGPELLIRYENEEAVDDSQLPKDRFSAERLKGVDSTLKIQPAELGDSAVYLCASSLDLREGAGGEQFFGPGTRLTVL.

V and J are TRBV11-2 and TRBJ2-5; the match to TRBD1 covers 8 bases. This CDR3 contains 15 residues. In germline, CDR1 is SGHAT, CDR2 FQNNGV. J gave up 1 base and V 5 bases, and 6 bases lay outside the gene matches. The CDR3 region has the DNA TGTGCCAGCAGCCAAATTGACAGGGGCCAAGAGACCCAGTACTTC. Translated, it gives CASSQIDRGQETQYF.

The chain is built from TRBV28 and TRBJ2-1, with D maybe TRBD2 (5 bases). V lost 4 bases and J 9 bases, leaving 25 bases between the germline ends. The CDR3 is 17 residues long. Germline V gene data show CDR1 as MDHEN and CDR2 as SYDVKM. The CDR3 coding sequence is TGTGCCAGCAGTTCCCCCCGGCTGGCGGGCCTCTCTATTGAGCAGTTCTTC. It is translated as CASSSPRLAGLSIEQFF. Combining the CDR3 with reference TRBV28 and TRBJ2-1 gives the whole variable domain DVKVTQSSRYLVKRTGEKVFLECVQDMDHENMFWYRQDPGLGLRLIYFSYDVKMKEKGDIPEGYSVSREKKERFSLILESASTNQTSMYLCASSSPRLAGLSIEQFFGPGTRLTVL.

The chain recombines TRBV11-3 with TRBJ2-1, with D unclear. This CDR3 is 13 amino acids long. Per germline, CDR1 SGHNT and CDR2 YENEEA. V was shortened by 1 base and J by 4 bases, with 5 bases between the two germline ends. This CDR3 is CASSLGGYNEQFF. CDR3 nucleotides: TGTGCCAGCAGCTTAGGTGGGTACAATGAGCAGTTCTTC.

The rearrangement uses TRBV11-2 and TRBJ2-4, with a tentative D call TRBD2 (6 bases). V lost 1 base to trimming and J lost 1 base, with 20 bases between them. The CDR3 length is 19 residues. Per the germline V gene, CDR1 is SGHAT and CDR2 is FQNNGV. The CDR3 coding sequence is TGTGCCAGCAGCTTAGCGAGGGTGCCCGGGGGAATCGCCAAAAACATTCAGTACTTC. Translating gives CASSLARVPGGIAKNIQYF.